The 22 T cell receptor beta chains below all came from one sample that was sequenced in a study of shared clonotypes between healthy human individuals. Using immunoSEQ multiplex PCR, the repertoire was profiled, and TCRdb retains in-frame clones only, with some absent. The data contain roughly 680,000 clones, over 60% of them singletons. Sample: memory CD4+ T cells sorted from blood. Indicated subset: CD45RA-negative fraction. These receptor sequences come from a woman in her thirties in good health.

The V gene is TRBV7-7, the J gene TRBJ2-2; TRBD1 is a possible D gene (6 bases). Trimming cost V 1 base and J 6 bases, with 9 bases left between them. Germline lookup yields CDR1 SSHAT and CDR2 FNYEAQ (reference sequence). The CDR3 length is 14 residues. The CDR3 DNA reads TGTGCCAGCAGCTTAGACCAGGGGTCCGGGGAGCTGTTTTTT. It encodes CASSLDQGSGELFF.

The chain recombines TRBV7-9 with TRBJ2-3; TRBD2 agrees at 10 bases. After removal of 5 bases from V and 2 bases from J, the junction contained 7 bases not matched to a gene. CDR1 is SEHNR and CDR2 is FQNEAQ in the germline V gene (reference sequence). The CDR3 spans 16 residues. CDR3 DNA sequence: TGTGCCAGCAGCAACTCTAGCGGGAGCTTCACAGATACGCAGTATTTT. This translates into CASSNSSGSFTDTQYF.

J is TRBJ1-1 and V is TRBV7-2; 7 nucleotides line up with TRBD1. Unmatched junction bases numbered 6, after V lost 5 bases and J lost 0 bases. CDR1 SGHTA and CDR2 FQGNSA come from the germline V gene. This CDR3 region has 15 residues. CDR3 nucleotides: TGTGCCAGCAGCCCTCAGGGGGGGATGAACACTGAAGCTTTCTTT. This gives the protein CASSPQGGMNTEAFF.

The J gene is TRBJ2-7, the V gene TRBV11-2; tentatively, D is TRBD1 (5 bases). Trimming removed 5 bases from V and 0 bases from J, with 8 bases in between. Per the germline V gene, CDR1 is SGHAT and CDR2 is FQNNGV. The CDR3 runs to 13 residues. CDR3 loop: CASSAQASYEQYF. The DNA for the CDR3 is TGTGCCAGCAGCGCACAGGCCTCCTACGAGCAGTACTTC.

The rearrangement joins TRBV7-2 to TRBJ1-1; 7 nucleotides line up with TRBD1. V gave up 1 base and J gave up 2 bases; unmatched junction bases: 16. The CDR3 runs 19 residues. Germline V gene data show CDR1 as SGHTA and CDR2 as FQGNSA. The CDR3 DNA follows: TGTGCCAGCAGCTTAGTCGATCGACAGGGACCGAGCCTTAACACTGAAGCTTTCTTT. The encoded protein is CASSLVDRQGPSLNTEAFF.

The genes are TRBV2 and TRBJ2-5, with D possibly TRBD2 on 6 matching bases. This CDR3 contains 14 residues. Trimming took off 3 bases at V and 5 bases at J, with 13 bases between the two ends. The germline gives CDR1 SNHLY, CDR2 FYNNEI. Here the CDR3 reads CASSEGGFRETQYF. For the CDR3, the DNA is TGTGCCAGCAGTGAGGGGGGTTTCCGGGAGACCCAGTACTTC.

The chain has TRBV27 and TRBJ2-5, with D tentatively TRBD1 (6 bases). Germline V gene sequence: CDR1 MNHEY, CDR2 SMNVEV (reference sequence). This CDR3 has 13 residues. The V end was cut by 9 bases, the J end by 2 bases, with 13 bases between. This chain's CDR3 is CARKQGGQETQYF. The CDR3 bases are TGTGCCAGGAAACAGGGTGGACAAGAGACCCAGTACTTC.

Details on this clone: Other DNA sequences within the sample encode an identical CDR3. The genes are TRBV28 and TRBJ1-1, with D maybe TRBD1 (6 bases). Trimming shortened V by 8 bases and J by 4 bases, and 14 bases separated the two germline ends. The CDR3 length is 13 residues. Germline V gives CDR1 MDHEN, CDR2 SYDVKM. CDR3 protein: CASGGGPGTEAFF. As DNA, the CDR3 is TGTGCCAGCGGGGGGGGGCCTGGCACTGAAGCTTTCTTT.

This chain joins TRBV19 and TRBJ2-1, with D perhaps TRBD2 (6 bases). Trimming took off 0 bases at V and 3 bases at J, with 9 bases between the two ends. The CDR3 is 15 amino acids. CDR1 is LNHDA, CDR2 SQIVND, per germline (reference sequence). In DNA form, the CDR3 reads TGTGCCAGTAGTATAGACGGCGGGAACTACAATGAGCAGTTCTTC. This gives the protein CASSIDGGNYNEQFF.

The V and J genes are TRBV28 and TRBJ1-1; D might be TRBD1 (5 bases). The V end was cut by 3 bases, the J end by 11 bases, with 13 bases between. Germline V CDR1 and CDR2: MDHEN, SYDVKM. The CDR3 length is 12 residues. The CDR3 bases are TGTGCCAGCAGTTTTATGAGGGCAGGGGCTTTCTTT. Its protein product is CASSFMRAGAFF.

The V call is TRBV10-3, the J call TRBJ1-2; a possible D gene is TRBD1 (6 bases). Trimming shortened V by 8 bases and J by 8 bases, and 18 bases separated the two germline ends. This CDR3 has 13 amino acids. Germline loops: CDR1 ENHRY, CDR2 SYGVKD. For the CDR3, the DNA is TGTGCCATCGCCCAAGGCGGGGGCTGGGGCTACACCTTC. Translation gives CAIAQGGGWGYTF.

The table lists this clone with a few counts. This chain joins TRBV4-2 and TRBJ2-3; TRBD2 is a possible D gene (5 bases). There are 18 residues in the CDR3. Trimming took off 1 base at V and 4 bases at J, with 21 bases between the two ends. Germline V gives CDR1 LGHNA, CDR2 YNFKEQ. In DNA form, the CDR3 reads TGTGCCAGCAGCCAAGTAACGCGACAAACATTCGGGGCAGATACGCAGTATTTT. Translation: CASSQVTRQTFGADTQYF.

The V and J genes are TRBV4-1 and TRBJ1-2; possibly TRBD1 for D (6 bases). CDR1 is MGHRA, CDR2 YSYEKL, per germline. There are 20 residues in the CDR3. Trimming shortened V by 1 base and J by 3 bases, and 27 bases separated the two germline ends. The CDR3 is CASSQVRVRTAWGVDYGYTF. For the CDR3, the DNA is TGCGCCAGCAGCCAAGTTCGGGTAAGGACAGCGTGGGGAGTAGACTATGGCTACACCTTC.

The chain links TRBV15 to TRBJ2-6, with a possible D match to TRBD2 (5 bases). This CDR3 spans 15 amino acids. Germline values: CDR1 LNHNV, CDR2 YYDKDF (reference sequence). Trimming removed 3 bases from V and 0 bases from J, with 6 bases in between. The DNA for the CDR3 is TGTGCCACCAGCAGCCGGGGCTCTGGGGCCAACGTCCTGACTTTC. Encoded protein: CATSSRGSGANVLTF.

In its sample, this clone was seen a few times. The rearrangement links TRBV6-5 to TRBJ2-7; unclear D gene. V was trimmed by 5 bases and J by 7 bases, leaving 15 bases between them. The CDR3 has 13 amino acids. Germline-derived CDR1 and CDR2 are MNHEY and SVGAGI. The CDR3 protein is CASSRYGQLEQYF. The CDR3 DNA is TGTGCCAGCAGTCGGTATGGCCAGCTTGAGCAGTACTTC.

The V gene is TRBV5-1, the J gene TRBJ2-7, with 9 bases aligning to TRBD1. CDR3 length: 14 amino acids. Trimming cost V 4 bases and J 5 bases; bases outside gene matches: 7. The germline V gene has CDR1 SGHRS and CDR2 YFSETQ. The DNA of the CDR3 is TGCGCCAGCAGCCCCGGGACAGGGAGGAACGAGCAGTACTTC. It encodes CASSPGTGRNEQYF.

The chain combines TRBV5-1 with TRBJ1-1; D perhaps matches TRBD1 (5 bases). Trimming left V 3 bases short and J 1 base short, with 16 bases between. The CDR3 runs 16 residues. CDR1 and CDR2 from the germline V gene are SGHRS and YFSETQ. Here the CDR3 DNA reads TGCGCCAGCAGCTCGAACTCCGGACACAAGAACACTGAAGCTTTCTTT. The encoded protein is CASSSNSGHKNTEAFF.

The V gene is TRBV6-6, the J gene TRBJ1-2, with 7 bases lining up with TRBD1. Germline lookup yields CDR1 MNHNY and CDR2 SVGAGI (reference sequence). The CDR3 runs to 16 residues. V shed 2 bases and J 7 bases; nucleotides not matched to a gene: 13. The CDR3 region has the DNA TGTGCCAGCAGTTACCCCAGGACAGGCTCCATGCGTGGCTACACCTTC. Translated: CASSYPRTGSMRGYTF.

This clone has just a few counts. V is TRBV6-1 and J is TRBJ1-2; TRBD1 agrees at 8 bases. V trimming: 8 bases; J trimming: 7 bases; junction bases outside the gene matches: 12. CDR1 is MNHNS and CDR2 is SASEGT in the germline V gene. The CDR3 consists of 14 residues. CDR3 in amino acids: CASHPGQDRGGYTF. CDR3 in DNA: TGTGCCAGCCACCCCGGGCAAGACAGGGGTGGCTACACCTTC.

This chain links TRBV18 with TRBJ1-4; the D is unclear. The CDR3 consists of 15 residues. V shed 3 bases and J shed 8 bases, with 16 bases lying between them. CDR1 and CDR2 from the germline V gene are KGHSH and LQKENI. The CDR3 here is CASSPFAGNKEKLFF. The CDR3 nucleotides are TGTGCCAGCTCACCTTTTGCAGGCAATAAGGAAAAACTGTTTTTT.

The J gene is TRBJ2-7, the V gene TRBV13; D is ambiguous. Germline lookup yields CDR1 PRHDT and CDR2 FYEKMQ (reference sequence). The CDR3 loop spans 11 amino acids. V dropped 0 bases and J dropped 12 bases, with 9 bases sitting between them. CDR3 coding DNA: TGTGCCAGCAGCTTAGGGGCGCTCTCGTACTTC. This codes for CASSLGALSYF.

This chain joins TRBV28 and TRBJ1-1, with D unresolved. The CDR3 has 15 residues. Trimming took 2 bases from V and 5 from J, leaving 15 bases between them. In germline, CDR1 is MDHEN, CDR2 SYDVKM. CDR3 DNA sequence: TGTGCCAGCAGTTTAGGTGGAGGGTCGTTAACTGAAGCTTTCTTT. Protein product: CASSLGGGSLTEAFF. Looking up the rest from reference TRBV28 and TRBJ1-1 gives the full variable domain: DVKVTQSSRYLVKRTGEKVFLECVQDMDHENMFWYRQDPGLGLRLIYFSYDVKMKEKGDIPEGYSVSREKKERFSLILESASTNQTSMYLCASSLGGGSLTEAFFGQGTRLTVV.